The present T cell receptor (beta chain) was sequenced within a study of T-cell reconstitution after alpha-beta-depleted transplantation in children. Trimming took 1 base from V and 2 from J, leaving 8 bases between them. The V gene's germline CDR1 is SEHNR and CDR2 FQNEAQ (reference sequence). The CDR3 is 14 residues long. This clonotype is labeled as medium-sized. Its antigen remains unidentified. A library of TCRbeta sequences, prepared with unique molecular identifiers, was generated. TCRdb used MiXCR to reprocess the PCR reads, holding one entry per CDR3 protein. The sample has some 4,500 distinct CDR3 sequences, around 23% seen once. Broader study findings: Several hundred expanded graft clones reportedly were the source of alpha-beta T cells about two months after transplant. Certain patients had high TCRbeta diversity at day 60, and it came from recipient T cells and thymic progenitors that survived. A year had passed since transplant, and T-cell counts and diversity by then came mostly from newly produced T cells.

J is TRBJ2-5 and V is TRBV7-9; D might be TRBD1 (6 bases). The clonotype comes from a boy in the first two years of life who had a stem cell transplant for SCID, so the T cells may come from the graft donor. This material consisted of PBMCs, mostly from graft donor cells, taken 60 days after TCRalphabeta/CD19-depleted stem cell transplant. The CDR3 coding sequence is TGTGCCAGCAGCTTAGGGCAGGGGCAAGAGACCCAGTACTTC. It yields the protein CASSLGQGQETQYF.